The clone carrying this T cell receptor beta chain was recorded at least ten times. Antigen specificity is unknown. Trimming took off 2 bases at V and 8 bases at J, with 9 bases between the two ends. Germline V gives CDR1 SGHTA, CDR2 FQGNSA. The length of the CDR3 is 12 residues. TCRdb redid the calling of the reads with MiXCR, one entry per CDR3 protein. This repertoire shows about 700,000 distinct CDR3 sequences, 33% found once; its top ten account for about 20%. The sample is drawn from a study of T cell repertoires in cytomegalovirus infection. Study context: Indications of both CMV infection and matching HLA type were provided by public TCR beta signatures.

The receptor's source is a human donor in good health (CMV status not recorded). Some clones in this sample may be carry-over from other donors' samples. The sample in question was cultured PBMCs, obtained from culture after CMV antigen stimulation. The chain uses TRBV7-2 and TRBJ1-2, with D uncertain. The CDR3 bases are TGTGCCAGCAGCTTATGGTCGTTCGGCTACACCTTC. The encoded protein is CASSLWSFGYTF.